Below are 3 T cell receptor beta chains sequenced from a single sample in a study of CD8+ T cells in alopecia areata. Indicated treatment: oral pan-JAK inhibitor, 5-10 mg twice daily. cDNA reverse transcribed from extracted RNA served as the sequencing template. Libraries were prepared by immunoSEQ multiplex PCR; TCRdb keeps only in-frame clonotypes and omits some of them. The sample includes 150,000 to 200,000 clones, less than 70% seen only once; the top ten take 13% to 15%. The sample was CD4+ T cells sorted from blood, taken at week 24, from a patient treated with tofacitinib. The receptors were gathered from a human donor with alopecia areata.

J is TRBJ2-1 and V is TRBV29-1; D unresolved. Germline CDR1 SQVTM, CDR2 ANQGSEA. V was pared by 7 bases and J by 0 bases, with 13 bases between. The CDR3 runs to 14 residues. The DNA for the CDR3 is TGCAGCGGGCTCCGTCCCGGCTCCTACAATGAGCAGTTCTTC. Amino acids: CSGLRPGSYNEQFF.

A single count supports this clone. V and J are TRBV4-1 and TRBJ2-7; D remains unclear. Trimming removed 3 bases from V and 3 bases from J, with 21 bases in between. Germline V gives CDR1 MGHRA, CDR2 YSYEKL. The CDR3 sequence is 17 residues long. The CDR3 DNA reads as TGCGCCAGCAGCCATGAAATCGACGTCCGCCTCGGCTACGAGCAGTACTTC. Protein product: CASSHEIDVRLGYEQYF.

This clone was recorded a few times. The chain links TRBV25-1 to TRBJ2-7; no clear D gene. Germline CDR1 and CDR2: MGHDK and SYGVNS. This CDR3 region has 11 residues. The ends were cut back, 1 base at V and 12 bases at J, with 10 bases in the middle. CDR3 amino acids: CASSESRLVYF. The CDR3 coding sequence is TGTGCCAGCAGTGAATCGCGTCTGGTGTACTTC.